This TCR beta chain was obtained from a study of naive and memory T cell subsets. Findings and caveats of the study: Possibly reflecting memory cells re-expressing CD45RA, a few larger clonotypes occurred in naive repertoires, especially CD8.

This clonotype was counted only a few times. No antigen is known for it. The germline V and J ends were trimmed by 3 bases and 8 bases, with 16 bases remaining between them. Germline lookup yields CDR1 LGHDT and CDR2 YNNKEL (reference sequence). There are 14 residues in the CDR3. Two oligonucleotides, mixed equimolar, formed the beta constant-region primer covering TRBC1 and TRBC2. Four rounds of PCR amplified the ligated cDNA using nested alpha and beta constant-region primers plus SP2. From the UMI-ligation and nested PCR reads, TCRdb called clonotypes with MiXCR, one entry per CDR3 protein. Here the sample spans around 140,000 distinct CDR3 sequences, under 25% being singletons.

The gene calls are TRBV3-1 and TRBJ1-2; D is undetermined. Sample: naive CD8+ T cells from blood. This TCR came from a human donor in good health. Written as DNA, the CDR3 is TGTGCCAGCAGCCAGACGACCTACCCCTTAGGCTACACCTTC. Its translation: CASSQTTYPLGYTF.